This T cell receptor (beta chain) was captured by sequencing in a study of T-cell memory formation after mild COVID-19. Regarding the study as a whole: A balance of CD4 and CD8 characterized clones contracting day 15 to 85, whereas later expanders leaned CD4+.

TCRdb reprocessed the 5' RACE reads via MiXCR and lists one record per CDR3 protein. Among hundreds of thousands of distinct CDR3 sequences listed, 20% to 25% were seen once. The CDR3 extends over 13 amino acids. V lost 2 bases and J 10 bases, leaving 15 bases between the germline ends. Germline CDR1 reads SGHDT; CDR2 reads YYEEEE. This clonotype has only a few counts. What it recognizes is unknown. The rearrangement links TRBV5-6 to TRBJ1-2; perhaps TRBD1 as D (6 bases). Sequencing used PBMCs or a T cell subset sorted from them (not recorded which). The source of this sequence is a man between 18 and 29 years old who had mild COVID-19 (a few samples of this study predate the infection). Cell type and time point are not known. CDR3 region: CASSLREGGVYTF. CDR3 DNA: TGTGCCAGCAGCTTACGCGAGGGGGGGGTCTACACCTTC.